What follows are 25 T cell receptor beta chains derived from one specimen sequenced in a study of blood T cell repertoires in COVID-19. Assay: immunoSEQ multiplex PCR; the TCRdb copy retains only in-frame clones and omits some. In the table there are fewer than 350,000 clones, 65% to 90% of which are singletons. Sequences were obtained from peripheral blood. Receptor source: a woman aged 55-70 years with active or convalescent COVID-19.

The chain has TRBV27 and TRBJ1-1, with a weak D call TRBD1 (5 bases). The CDR3 is 12 amino acids. Germline-derived CDR1 and CDR2 are MNHEY and SMNVEV (reference sequence). The V end lost 4 bases, the J end lost 5 bases, and 8 bases lay between the germline ends. The CDR3 region is CASSSGNTEAFF. CDR3 coding DNA: TGTGCCAGCAGTTCAGGGAATACTGAAGCTTTCTTT.

V and J are TRBV6-6 and TRBJ1-1, with D hard to call. Trimming took off 7 bases at V and 6 bases at J, with 6 bases between the two ends. This CDR3 spans 10 amino acids. In germline, CDR1 is MNHNY, CDR2 SVGAGI (reference sequence). The CDR3 loop reads CASTQAEAFF. The CDR3 bases are TGTGCCAGCACCCAGGCTGAAGCTTTCTTT.

The rearrangement links TRBV9 to TRBJ1-2; 12 bases align to TRBD1. The CDR3 consists of 17 residues. The ends lost 4 bases at V and 4 bases at J; junction bases unmatched: 11. Germline lookup yields CDR1 SGDLS and CDR2 YYNGEE. In DNA form, the CDR3 reads TGTGCCAGCAGCAGACAGGGACAGGGGGCGCGTGGCTATGGCTACACCTTC. Translated, it gives CASSRQGQGARGYGYTF.

On this clone itself: Other DNA sequences in the sample encode the same CDR3. The chain combines TRBV5-1 with TRBJ1-1; no firm D call. Germline CDR1 and CDR2: SGHRS and YFSETQ. With 0 bases removed from V and 1 base from J, the gap between germline ends came to 7 bases. The CDR3 is made up of 14 amino acids. This CDR3 is CASSLGAGNTEAFF. The CDR3 DNA follows: TGCGCCAGCAGCTTGGGAGCAGGGAACACTGAAGCTTTCTTT.

V usage is TRBV12-5 and J usage is TRBJ1-5; TRBD1 is a possible D gene (6 bases). Germline CDR1 LGHNT, CDR2 FRNRAP. This CDR3 has 16 residues. V dropped 1 base and J dropped 1 base, with 11 bases sitting between them. This CDR3 is CASGLAGGLSNQPQHF. CDR3 sequence (DNA): TGTGCTAGTGGTTTGGCCGGGGGGCTGAGCAATCAGCCCCAGCATTTT.

The chain couples TRBV4-2 to TRBJ2-3; tentatively, D is TRBD2 (7 bases). The CDR3 totals 13 residues. Germline CDR1 and CDR2: LGHNA and YNFKEQ. V was clipped by 10 bases and J by 1 base, with 12 bases between them. The CDR3 bases are TGTGCCACCCGGGGGGCCGGCACAGATACGCAGTATTTT. Its translation: CATRGAGTDTQYF.

The gene calls are TRBV29-1 and TRBJ2-5; D is possibly TRBD1 (5 bases). In germline, CDR1 is SQVTM, CDR2 ANQGSEA. V gave up 3 bases and J gave up 5 bases, with 13 bases separating them. The CDR3 extends over 13 amino acids. The CDR3 loop is CSVEGQIRETQYF. CDR3 DNA: TGCAGCGTTGAGGGGCAGATTAGGGAGACCCAGTACTTC.

The chain links TRBV27 to TRBJ1-2; D is unclear. Per germline, CDR1 MNHEY and CDR2 SMNVEV (reference sequence). This CDR3 spans 16 amino acids. The V gene lost 8 bases and the J gene lost 6 bases, with 25 bases spanning the gap. CDR3 sequence (DNA): TGTGCCAGCCTCCCTCTGGGTACACTAGACGAGAATGGCTACACCTTC. This encodes CASLPLGTLDENGYTF.

The chain recombines TRBV5-4 with TRBJ2-7; maybe TRBD1 (6 bases). V lost 4 bases and J 3 bases, leaving 14 bases between the germline ends. Germline CDR1 is SGHNT and CDR2 is YYREEE (reference sequence). The CDR3 length is 14 residues. CDR3 residues: CASSGRDTVYEQYF. Written as DNA, the CDR3 is TGTGCCAGCAGCGGCCGGGACACGGTCTACGAGCAGTACTTC.

This rearrangement joins TRBV19 to TRBJ1-1; TRBD1 matches at 9 bases. J was trimmed by 6 bases and V by 5 bases; bases with no gene match: 13. The CDR3 covers 16 residues. Germline V gives CDR1 LNHDA, CDR2 SQIVND (reference sequence). CDR3: CASSSSPDRGRAEAFF. CDR3 DNA: TGTGCCAGTAGTTCTTCCCCGGACAGGGGAAGGGCTGAAGCTTTCTTT.

The CDR3 DNA is TGTGCCAGCAGCTTAGGGGACACTCCTAACTATGGCTACACCTTC. Its translation is CASSLGDTPNYGYTF. The J gene is TRBJ1-2, the V gene TRBV7-3; D possibly corresponds to TRBD1 (6 bases). Trimming left V 2 bases short and J 0 bases short, with 10 bases between. The CDR3 totals 15 residues. The germline gives CDR1 SGHTA, CDR2 FQGTGA.

This rearrangement joins TRBV5-1 to TRBJ1-4, with D perhaps matching TRBD1 (6 bases). The V gene lost 0 bases and the J gene lost 4 bases, with 13 bases spanning the gap. This CDR3 is 16 amino acids long. Germline CDR1 and CDR2: SGHRS and YFSETQ. CDR3 sequence (DNA): TGCGCCAGCAGCTTGGCCACTGGACAGTTTAATGAAAAACTGTTTTTT. Translation gives CASSLATGQFNEKLFF.

This clone occurred once. The chain recombines TRBV6-5 with TRBJ2-3, with unresolved D. Germline CDR1 reads MNHEY; CDR2 reads SVGAGI. The ends were cut back, 5 bases at V and 1 base at J, with 13 bases in the middle. This CDR3 spans 15 amino acids. The CDR3 region has the DNA TGTGCCAGCAGTCCTAGTAGATCAGGCACAGATACGCAGTATTTT. Its protein product is CASSPSRSGTDTQYF.

V is TRBV10-3 and J is TRBJ1-2, with 12 bases fitting TRBD1. With 5 bases clipped from V and 3 bases from J, the junction kept 7 bases outside the gene matches. The CDR3 has 16 amino acids. Germline assignment: CDR1 ENHRY and CDR2 SYGVKD. For the CDR3, the DNA is TGTGCCATCAGTAGGGGACAGGGGGCGTCAGACTATGGCTACACCTTC. Translated, it gives CAISRGQGASDYGYTF.

This sequence joins TRBV6-5 and TRBJ1-3, with D perhaps matching TRBD1 (6 bases). CDR1 is MNHEY, CDR2 SVGAGI, per germline. The V end lost 6 bases, the J end lost 0 bases, and 12 bases lay between the germline ends. The CDR3 sequence is 15 residues long. The CDR3 region is CASRTRGFSGNTIYF. The CDR3 DNA reads TGTGCCAGCAGAACAAGGGGGTTCTCTGGAAACACCATATATTTT.

CDR3 nucleotides: TGTGCCAGCAGCTTGGAAGGACTAGCGGGGGGTTATGAGCAGTACTTC. It yields the protein CASSLEGLAGGYEQYF. J is TRBJ2-7 and V is TRBV7-2; 14 bases line up with TRBD2. V gave up 3 bases and J gave up 7 bases; unmatched junction bases: 8. CDR3 size: 16 residues. CDR1 and CDR2 from the germline V gene are SGHTA and FQGNSA.

This clone appeared a single time. This chain connects TRBV5-8 to TRBJ1-3; 8 bases are shared with TRBD1. The junction had 6 bases not matched to a gene; V was cut back by 4 bases and J by 0 bases. This CDR3 has 16 amino acids. Germline assignment: CDR1 SGHTS and CDR2 YDEGEE. CDR3 coding DNA: TGTGCCAGCAGCGAGGACAGGGTTTACTCTGGAAACACCATATATTTT. As protein: CASSEDRVYSGNTIYF.

This clone has just a few counts. This chain links TRBV2 with TRBJ2-7; TRBD2 agrees at 7 bases. With V trimmed by 4 bases and J by 2 bases, 11 bases remained unmatched. The CDR3 is 16 amino acids. In germline, CDR1 is SNHLY, CDR2 FYNNEI. In nucleotides, the CDR3 is TGTGCCAGCAGTGCGTCGGGGGGACGGGCCGCCTACGAGCAGTACTTC. As protein: CASSASGGRAAYEQYF. Filled out from reference TRBV2 and TRBJ2-7, the complete variable domain reads EPEVTQTPSHQVTQMGQEVILRCVPISNHLYFYWYRQILGQKVEFLVSFYNNEISEKSEIFDDQFSVERPDGSNFTLKIRSTKLEDSAMYFCASSASGGRAAYEQYFGPGTRLTVT.

This clone was seen only once. The genes are TRBV28 and TRBJ1-6, with 7 bases fitting TRBD1. The CDR3 is 15 residues long. Germline V gene sequence: CDR1 MDHEN, CDR2 SYDVKM. J lost 8 bases, V lost 7 bases, and 11 bases had no gene match. In nucleotides, the CDR3 is TGTGCCAGCAATGGAGTAGACAGGGACGATTCACCCCTCCACTTT. Protein: CASNGVDRDDSPLHF. The full variable domain, with the rest looked up from reference TRBV28 and TRBJ1-6, is DVKVTQSSRYLVKRTGEKVFLECVQDMDHENMFWYRQDPGLGLRLIYFSYDVKMKEKGDIPEGYSVSREKKERFSLILESASTNQTSMYLCASNGVDRDDSPLHFGNGTRLTVT.

V gene TRBV2 combines with J gene TRBJ2-5; D is perhaps TRBD1 (5 bases). Germline V gene data show CDR1 as SNHLY and CDR2 as FYNNEI. Trimming pared 6 bases from V and 2 bases from J, leaving 10 bases between. This CDR3 is built from 13 residues. CDR3: CASRQEIQETQYF. The CDR3 nucleotides read TGTGCCAGCAGACAGGAGATTCAAGAGACCCAGTACTTC.

This clone was seen once. This chain connects TRBV5-4 to TRBJ1-1; possible D gene TRBD1, 6 bases. Trimming removed 4 bases from V and 11 bases from J, with 18 bases in between. Germline V gives CDR1 SGHNT, CDR2 YYREEE (reference sequence). The CDR3 is made up of 13 amino acids. The CDR3 sequence: CASSHRTAERAFF. The DNA of the CDR3 is TGTGCCAGCAGCCATCGGACAGCCGAGAGGGCTTTCTTT.

The V and J genes are TRBV20-1 and TRBJ2-5; D is possibly TRBD1 (6 bases). Germline V CDR1 and CDR2: DFQATT, SNEGSKA (reference sequence). This CDR3 contains 11 residues. V was cut by 6 bases and J by 6 bases, with 11 bases left in between. CDR3 region: CSAWTDQTQYF. Written as DNA, the CDR3 is TGCAGTGCCTGGACAGATCAGACCCAGTACTTC.

A remark on this clone: Different DNA sequences within this sample yield the same CDR3. The chain couples TRBV29-1 to TRBJ1-1, with 7 bases fitting TRBD1. V lost 4 bases and J lost 0; bases outside the gene matches: 2. The CDR3 consists of 13 residues. Germline assignment: CDR1 SQVTM and CDR2 ANQGSEA. The chain's CDR3 is CSVAGQMNTEAFF. The CDR3 nucleotides are TGCAGCGTTGCGGGACAGATGAACACTGAAGCTTTCTTT.

The rearrangement joins TRBV4-1 to TRBJ2-1; TRBD1 might be the D (6 bases). CDR1 is MGHRA, CDR2 YSYEKL, per germline. The CDR3 has 17 residues. The V and J ends lost 0 bases and 7 bases respectively, with 19 bases between them. In DNA form, the CDR3 reads TGCGCCAGCAGCCAAGATGGGGGCCGCTCGACGCGGAATGAGCAGTTCTTC. Residues: CASSQDGGRSTRNEQFF.

The V gene is TRBV6-5, the J gene TRBJ1-2; TRBD1 aligns across 7 bases. Germline CDR1 is MNHEY and CDR2 is SVGAGI. The trim removed 0 bases at V and 3 bases at J, leaving 4 bases unmatched. This CDR3 is 15 amino acids long. CDR3 residues: CASSYSTGIYYGYTF. In nucleotides, the CDR3 is TGTGCCAGCAGTTACTCGACAGGGATCTACTATGGCTACACCTTC.